The next 11 T cell receptor beta chains were all read from a single sample in a study of shared clonotypes between healthy human individuals. Positive CCR7 selection of CD45RO-negative cells yielded the naive CD8 cells, and terminally differentiated effector memory CD45RA+ cells were excluded. Profiled with immunoSEQ multiplex PCR; TCRdb holds only in-frame clones, not every one. The sample yields about 580,000 clones, 95% to 98% seen once. Sequenced sample: naive CD8+ T cells sorted from blood. The receptors come from a man aged 25-45 years in good health.

The rearrangement uses TRBV9 and TRBJ1-4; 9 bases agree with TRBD1. Germline loops: CDR1 SGDLS, CDR2 YYNGEE. The CDR3 length is 16 residues. V shed 4 bases and J 0 bases; nucleotides not matched to a gene: 4. CDR3 DNA sequence: TGTGCCAGCAGCCCCGGACAGGGGCCAACTAATGAAAAACTGTTTTTT. Its translation is CASSPGQGPTNEKLFF.

The rearrangement uses TRBV11-3 and TRBJ2-7, with 7 bases fitting TRBD2. Trimming took 4 bases from V and 2 from J; bases not matched to a gene: 5. The germline gives CDR1 SGHNT, CDR2 YENEEA. CDR3 size: 14 residues. The CDR3 loop is CASSSRLAPYEQYF. The DNA for the CDR3 is TGTGCCAGCAGCTCCCGACTAGCTCCCTACGAGCAGTACTTC.

The CDR3: CASRQPNEKLFF. The CDR3 nucleotides are TGTGCCAGCAGACAGCCGAATGAAAAACTGTTTTTT. J is TRBJ1-4 and V is TRBV6-1, with no clear D. Trimming pared 6 bases from V and 5 bases from J, leaving 7 bases between. There are 12 residues in the CDR3. Germline assignment: CDR1 MNHNS and CDR2 SASEGT.

The rearrangement joins TRBV5-1 to TRBJ2-3; D perhaps matches TRBD1 (5 bases). Germline values: CDR1 SGHRS, CDR2 YFSETQ. Trimming cost V 2 bases and J 0 bases, with 13 bases left between them. CDR3 length: 16 residues. The CDR3 sequence: CASSFPTDSSTDTQYF. The CDR3 coding sequence is TGCGCCAGCAGCTTTCCGACAGACTCTAGCACAGATACGCAGTATTTT.

The J gene is TRBJ1-5, the V gene TRBV18; no firm D call. CDR3 length: 11 amino acids. V was clipped by 5 bases and J by 5 bases, with 4 bases between them. Germline CDR1 is KGHSH and CDR2 is LQKENI. CDR3 in amino acids: CASSGDQPQHF. CDR3 DNA: TGTGCCAGCTCAGGCGATCAGCCCCAGCATTTT.

V gene TRBV7-9 combines with J gene TRBJ2-3; D is uncertain. Germline V gives CDR1 SEHNR, CDR2 FQNEAQ (reference sequence). There are 13 residues in the CDR3. Between the trimmed V and J ends, which lost 1 base and 5 bases, there was a span of 7 bases. CDR3 in amino acids: CASSLESGDTQYF. The CDR3 DNA sequence: TGTGCCAGCAGCTTAGAAAGTGGAGATACGCAGTATTTT. The whole variable domain, remainder taken from reference TRBV7-9 and TRBJ2-3, is DTGVSQNPRHKITKRGQNVTFRCDPISEHNRLYWYRQTLGQGPEFLTYFQNEAQLEKSRLLSDRFSAERPKGSFSTLEIQRTEQGDSAMYLCASSLESGDTQYFGPGTRLTVL.

The chain carries TRBV11-2 and TRBJ2-7, with 10 bases lining up with TRBD2. The CDR3 has 19 amino acids. Per germline, CDR1 SGHAT and CDR2 FQNNGV. The ends lost 5 bases at V and 3 bases at J; junction bases unmatched: 19. The CDR3 protein is CASSLTWRLAGDLGYEQYF. The CDR3 DNA sequence: TGTGCCAGCAGCCTCACTTGGCGGCTAGCGGGAGACCTAGGCTACGAGCAGTACTTC.

V and J are TRBV11-1 and TRBJ2-7; D not certain. From germline, CDR1 is SGHAT and CDR2 FQDESV (reference sequence). The CDR3 contains 12 residues. V lost 0 bases, J lost 3 bases, and 3 bases lay in between. The CDR3 is CASSLADYEQYF. The CDR3 nucleotides read TGTGCCAGCAGCTTAGCAGACTACGAGCAGTACTTC.

The chain is built from TRBV28 and TRBJ1-2; 8 bases are a match to TRBD1. The germline V gene encodes CDR1 MDHEN and CDR2 SYDVKM. With V trimmed by 7 bases and J by 6 bases, 4 bases remained unmatched. This CDR3 is 12 amino acids long. The chain's CDR3 is CASTGQGHGYTF. DNA of the CDR3: TGTGCCAGCACCGGACAGGGCCATGGCTACACCTTC.

The chain carries TRBV6-1 and TRBJ1-4; D is unresolved. V shed 0 bases and J shed 8 bases, with 10 bases lying between them. The germline V gene encodes CDR1 MNHNS and CDR2 SASEGT. The CDR3 length is 14 residues. CDR3 protein: CASSEATLGEKLFF. CDR3 nucleotides: TGTGCCAGCAGTGAAGCGACCCTTGGAGAAAAACTGTTTTTT.

V gene TRBV6-5 combines with J gene TRBJ1-5; 9 bases are shared with TRBD1. CDR3 size: 15 residues. The germline V gene encodes CDR1 MNHEY and CDR2 SVGAGI. Losses at the gene ends were 0 bases for V and 5 bases for J; bases not matched to a gene: 2. The CDR3, as DNA: TGTGCCAGCAGTTACTCACAGGGGGCGTATCAGCCCCAGCATTTT. Translation gives CASSYSQGAYQPQHF.